The rows below give T cell receptor beta chains drawn from one sample of a study of blood T cell repertoires in COVID-19. Clones were sequenced by immunoSEQ multiplex PCR, and TCRdb holds only the in-frame ones, with some missing. The sample consists of approximately 210,000 clones, around 81% of them appearing once. Specimen: PBMCs or T cells enriched from blood (not recorded which). All receptors derive from a woman between 50 and 59 years old with acute COVID-19. The CDR3 runs from the conserved cysteine through the conserved F or W.

j_gene | v_gene | CDR3aa
TRBJ1-5 | TRBV7-2 | CASSNTRGVNQPQHF
TRBJ2-2 | TRBV5-1 | CASSLLSAGELFF
TRBJ1-5 | TRBV2 | CASRRQGASEPQHF
TRBJ2-7 | TRBV7-9 | CASSRTTGSGEQYF
TRBJ1-3 | TRBV5-1 | CASSPGSGNTIYF
TRBJ2-3 | TRBV4-3 | CASSQDVRATTQYF
TRBJ1-3 | TRBV3-1/TRBV3-2 | CASTPGGGGNTIYF
TRBJ2-1 | TRBV3-1/TRBV3-2 | CASSQYDKRQFF
TRBJ2-5 | TRBV7-2 | CASSLLESGRKETQYF
TRBJ1-4 | TRBV18 | CASSPRGGATNEKLFF
TRBJ1-4 | TRBV5-1 | CASSLSSEKLFF
TRBJ2-5 | TRBV7-2 | CASSFLAAGQETQYF
TRBJ1-4 | TRBV4-2 | CASSYGTTNEKLFF
TRBJ2-2 | TRBV24-1 | CATRESGGVNTGELFF
TRBJ2-1 | TRBV7-2 | CASSLEQWVTSGYNEQFF
TRBJ2-5 | TRBV4-3 | CASSRLLAGVQETQYF
TRBJ1-5 | TRBV3-1/TRBV3-2 | CASSQGHQPQHF
TRBJ1-2 | TRBV3-1/TRBV3-2 | CASSHRGLYGYTF
TRBJ1-1 | TRBV28 | CASSPAGAWTEAFF
TRBJ1-1 | TRBV2 | CASSRGRTEAFF
TRBJ1-2 | TRBV27 | CASSPEGPPYGYTF
TRBJ2-2 | TRBV28 | CASRGTGARELFF
TRBJ2-1 | TRBV7-2 | CASSLGHFYQFF
TRBJ2-6 | TRBV7-8 | CASSLRVSGANVLTF
TRBJ2-1 | TRBV7-3 | CASSGGREVYNEQFF
TRBJ2-2 | TRBV14 | CASSRGRLRGVDPGELFF
TRBJ1-2 | TRBV29-1 | CSVLGAGLAGYTF
TRBJ1-2 | TRBV7-9 | CASSLGRGPYGYTF
TRBJ2-1 | TRBV19 | CASSIRGGAYNEQFF
TRBJ1-1 | TRBV5-5 | CASRLDRANLHMNTEAFF
TRBJ2-2 | TRBV5-5 | CASSPGQGVGELFF
TRBJ2-2 | TRBV20-1 | CSASVAGGLTGELFF
TRBJ1-2 | TRBV7-2 | CASSLAAARENGYTF
TRBJ1-4 | TRBV12-3/TRBV12-4 | CASRGGLPEKLFF
TRBJ1-2 | TRBV9 | CASSPSGTNNGYTF
TRBJ2-5 | TRBV7-2 | CASSVASGAQETQYF
TRBJ1-6 | TRBV7-9 | CASSFWIGEGSPLHF